These T cell receptor beta chains were read from a single sample in a study of human CD8 memory T cell subsets. TCRdb re-analyzed the 5' RACE reads; it lists each CDR3 protein once, without DNA. This sample's clone table lists some 9,000 distinct CDR3 sequences. The sequenced material came from CD8+ T cells from PBMCs. Receptor source: a human donor in good health. Both conserved end residues are part of each CDR3.

J gene | V gene | CDR3 protein
TRBJ2-7 | TRBV27 | CASSLNRGLLREQYF
TRBJ2-3 | TRBV5-1 | CASSFGSTDTQYF
TRBJ2-2 | TRBV29-1 | CITGDGTGELFF
TRBJ2-3 | TRBV20-1 | CSAKAPSGRDADTQYF
TRBJ1-2 | TRBV29-1 | CSVEQNGRNYGYTF
TRBJ1-2 | TRBV5-5 | CASSFTWGDTNYGYTF
TRBJ2-3 | TRBV6-5 | CASRAPGTSGTDTQYF
TRBJ1-3 | TRBV19 | CASSITGRRSGNTIYF
TRBJ2-1 | TRBV19 | CASSISGANYNEQFF
TRBJ1-1 | TRBV20-1 | CSAREPSEAFF
TRBJ2-7 | TRBV10-3 | CAIREGANRPYEQYF